The 30 T cell receptor beta chains given below trace back to one sample, sequenced in a study of breast tumors, draining lymph nodes, adjacent tissues. MiXCR, applied by TCRdb to the multiplex PCR reads, yields one record per CDR3 protein. Among nearly 200,000 distinct CDR3 sequences listed, around 29% were seen once. Breast cancer patients provided tissue from their axillary draining lymph nodes. Sequenced material: axillary lymph node tissue. The receptors here all came from a female donor with breast cancer. Some clones in this sample may be carry-over from other donors' samples.

This clonotype was found many times. The genes are TRBV11-2 and TRBJ1-3, with D unclear. CDR1 SGHAT and CDR2 FQNNGV come from the germline V gene. V was trimmed by 2 bases and J by 0 bases, leaving 14 bases between them. CDR3 size: 17 residues. The CDR3 sequence: CASSLMYAWLSGNTIYF. CDR3 nucleotide sequence: TGTGCCAGCAGCTTAATGTATGCCTGGCTCTCTGGAAACACCATATATTTT.

This clonotype showed up many times. The V call is TRBV11-3, the J call TRBJ2-1; weak D call: TRBD1 (5 bases). The germline CDR1 and CDR2 sequences are SGHNT and YENEEA. The CDR3 consists of 13 residues. Trimming shortened V by 4 bases and J by 7 bases, and 11 bases separated the two germline ends. The CDR3 sequence is CASSSGRLNEQFF. CDR3 bases: TGTGCCAGCAGCTCAGGGCGCCTGAATGAGCAGTTCTTC.

Of note for this clonotype: Without the conserved terminal phenylalanine or tryptophan, this CDR3 likely stems from a read error. The genes are TRBV2 and TRBJ2-5; D is unresolved. This CDR3 comprises 16 residues. Trimming stripped 1 base from V and 1 base from J, with 13 bases between. Germline assignment: CDR1 SNHLY and CDR2 FYNNEI. The CDR3: CASSEGPTGGQETQYS. DNA of the CDR3: TGTGCCAGCAGTGAAGGCCCGACTGGCGGCCAAGAGACCCAGTACTCC.

This clonotype was seen ten or more times. The chain recombines TRBV18 with TRBJ2-7; TRBD1 matches 10 bases. V shed 0 bases, J shed 9 bases, and the junction held 8 bases outside the gene matches. The germline V gene encodes CDR1 KGHSH and CDR2 LQKENI. The CDR3 extends over 15 amino acids. The CDR3 DNA is TGTGCCAGCTCACCACCGGCCGGGACAGGGGACGGGCAGTACTTC. Translated: CASSPPAGTGDGQYF.

This clonotype occurred many times. The rearrangement links TRBV20-1 to TRBJ2-3; 13 nucleotides match TRBD2. The CDR3 consists of 15 residues. After removal of 5 bases from V and 1 base from J, the junction contained 3 bases not matched to a gene. Germline-derived CDR1 and CDR2 are DFQATT and SNEGSKA (reference sequence). CDR3 region: CSALTSGGRTDTQYF. The CDR3 region has the DNA TGCAGTGCTCTGACTAGCGGGGGGCGCACAGATACGCAGTATTTT.

This clonotype was seen many times. The chain employs TRBV20-1 and TRBJ2-2, with 7 bases matching TRBD1. This CDR3 has 14 residues. Trimming removed 3 bases from V and 4 bases from J; junction bases left unmatched: 5. CDR1 and CDR2 (germline): DFQATT, SNEGSKA (reference sequence). The CDR3: CSARTGSPTGELFF. The CDR3 nucleotides are TGCAGTGCTAGGACAGGGAGTCCCACCGGGGAGCTGTTTTTT.

This clonotype was found a few times. A clone one base away is much larger, so this may be a read error. The CDR3 carries no conserved terminal phenylalanine or tryptophan, so it likely arises from a read error. CDR3 residues: CASSFGPSEETQYC. CDR3 sequence (DNA): TGTGCCAGCAGCTTTGGGCCTAGCGAAGAGACCCAGTACTGC. The rearrangement uses TRBV7-3 and TRBJ2-5; a weak D match, TRBD2 (6 bases). The germline gives CDR1 SGHTA, CDR2 FQGTGA. The CDR3 sequence is 14 residues long. The V end was cut by 3 bases, the J end by 3 bases, with 11 bases between.

The sample holds many counts of this clonotype. The chain uses TRBV5-1 and TRBJ1-2; 8 positions match TRBD1. The junction had 4 bases not matched to a gene; V was cut back by 3 bases and J by 6 bases. The CDR3 is made up of 13 amino acids. Germline V CDR1 and CDR2: SGHRS, YFSETQ. CDR3 coding DNA: TGCGCCAGCAGCTCGGGACAGGTGGATGGCTACACCTTC. Encoded protein: CASSSGQVDGYTF.

This clonotype has at least ten counts. This may stem from a read error, because a much larger clone lies one nucleotide away. This is likely a read error, given that the CDR3 carries no conserved phenylalanine or tryptophan at its end. The chain recombines TRBV9 with TRBJ2-1; no firm D call. The germline V gene has CDR1 SGDLS and CDR2 YYNGEE. Between the trimmed V and J ends, which lost 2 bases and 3 bases, there was a span of 6 bases. The CDR3 has 13 amino acids. The CDR3 bases are TGTGCCAGCAGCGTGAAAGTCTACAATGAGCAGTTCTCC. Translating it yields CASSVKVYNEQFS.

The chain is built from TRBV7-9 and TRBJ1-2; 7 bases align to TRBD1. There are 14 residues in the CDR3. J was trimmed by 8 bases and V by 2 bases; bases with no gene match: 8. CDR1 and CDR2 (germline): SEHNR, FQNEAQ (reference sequence). The CDR3 DNA follows: TGTGCCAGCAGCTTATATCACAGGGGAAGCGGCTACACCTTC. It translates to CASSLYHRGSGYTF.

The table lists this clonotype with many counts. This chain uses TRBV24-1 with TRBJ2-5; 7 positions match TRBD2. Germline CDR1 reads KGHDR; CDR2 reads SFDVKD. J was trimmed by 4 bases and V by 6 bases; bases with no gene match: 10. The length of the CDR3 is 15 residues. CDR3 residues: CATSKGTSAGETQYF. The CDR3 DNA is TGTGCCACCAGTAAAGGAACTAGCGCTGGAGAGACCCAGTACTTC.

This clonotype was recorded at least ten times. This chain uses TRBV19 with TRBJ1-2; a weak D match, TRBD1 (5 bases). From germline, CDR1 is LNHDA and CDR2 SQIVND (reference sequence). V lost 7 bases and J lost 7, with 13 bases in between. The CDR3 is 12 amino acids. The CDR3 loop reads CASNRGTGGYTF. In DNA, the CDR3 is TGTGCCAGTAATCGGGGTACAGGTGGCTACACCTTC.

Concerning this clonotype itself: One end of the junction is discordant with germline, which a read error may explain. This chain links TRBV9 with TRBJ2-5; D is possibly TRBD2 (6 bases). The CDR3 has 14 amino acids. CDR1 and CDR2 (germline): SGDLS, YYNGEE. The CDR3 here is CACSVGGTQETQSF. CDR3 nucleotides: TGTGCCTGCAGCGTGGGAGGAACCCAAGAGACCCAGTCCTTC.

This clonotype has just a few counts. A much larger clone is a single base away; this may be a read error. The V gene is TRBV20-1, the J gene TRBJ2-5; D possibly corresponds to TRBD1 (5 bases). Per the germline V gene, CDR1 is DFQATT and CDR2 is SNEGSKA (reference sequence). The CDR3 has 14 amino acids. The CDR3 coding sequence is TGCAGTGCCCTCGTGGGGCGCCTTCAAGCGACCCAGTACTTC. This gives the protein CSALVGRLQATQYF.

With regard to this clonotype: A much larger clone lies one base from this, so it may be a read error. J is TRBJ2-3 and V is TRBV5-1; 10 nucleotides align to TRBD2. There are 16 residues in the CDR3. The V gene's germline CDR1 is SGHRS and CDR2 YFSETQ. CDR3 sequence reads: CASSMRASGGTDTKYF. In nucleotides, the CDR3 is TGCGCCAGCAGCATGAGGGCTAGCGGGGGCACAGATACGAAGTATTTT.

This clonotype was seen only a few times. This may be a read error, as it is one base from a much larger clone. The chain joins TRBV20-1 to TRBJ2-6; possibly TRBD1 for D (5 bases). The CDR3 sequence is 12 residues long. From germline, CDR1 is DFQATT and CDR2 SNEGSKA (reference sequence). As DNA, the CDR3 is TGCAGTGCTGAGACTGGGGCCAACGTCCCGACTTTC. Its protein product is CSAETGANVPTF.

This clonotype was recorded many times. This chain links TRBV20-1 with TRBJ1-2; D may be TRBD1 (5 bases). Per the germline V gene, CDR1 is DFQATT and CDR2 is SNEGSKA (reference sequence). V shed 6 bases and J shed 8 bases, with 19 bases lying between them. The CDR3 spans 13 residues. The CDR3 here is CSAARDDVGGYTF. In nucleotides, the CDR3 is TGCAGTGCAGCCCGGGACGACGTAGGGGGCTACACCTTC.

This clonotype was found many times. The rearrangement uses TRBV6-1 and TRBJ2-3; no reliable D call. Between the trimmed V and J ends, which lost 5 bases and 1 base, there was a span of 10 bases. Looked up from germline, CDR1 is MNHNS and CDR2 is SASEGT. This CDR3 spans 14 amino acids. The CDR3 coding sequence is TGTGCCAGCAGTCTACAACAACGCACAGATACGCAGTATTTT. Its translation: CASSLQQRTDTQYF.

The rearrangement links TRBV30 to TRBJ1-1; D remains unclear. Trimming shortened V by 3 bases and J by 4 bases, and 6 bases separated the two germline ends. This CDR3 has 11 amino acids. Per germline, CDR1 GTSNPN and CDR2 SVGIG (reference sequence). In DNA form, the CDR3 reads TGTGCCTGGAGGTCGAGCACTGAAGCTTTCTTT. Protein: CAWRSSTEAFF. The full variable domain, completed using reference TRBV30 and TRBJ1-1, is SQTIHQWPATLVQPVGSPLSLECTVEGTSNPNLYWYRQAAGRGLQLLFYSVGIGQISSEVPQNLSASRPQDRQFILSSKKLLLSDSGFYLCAWRSSTEAFFGQGTRLTVV.

The genes are TRBV7-2 and TRBJ1-6, with D possibly matching TRBD1 (6 bases). CDR3 length: 17 residues. Trimming cost V 5 bases and J 6 bases, with 20 bases left between them. In germline, CDR1 is SGHTA, CDR2 FQGNSA. CDR3 region: CASSPGTIRGVNSPLHF. The CDR3 nucleotides read TGTGCCAGCAGCCCTGGGACAATAAGGGGCGTTAATTCACCCCTCCACTTT.

This clonotype was seen a few times. Possible read error: a much larger clone is one base away. The chain uses TRBV20-1 and TRBJ2-1, with D perhaps TRBD1 (5 bases). From germline, CDR1 is DFQATT and CDR2 SNEGSKA (reference sequence). Trimming removed 0 bases at V and 15 bases at J, with 15 bases between. The CDR3 loop spans 12 amino acids. This CDR3 reads CSARDPGRVTFF. CDR3 coding DNA: TGCAGTGCTAGAGATCCGGGCAGGGTTACGTTCTTC.

With respect to this clonotype: A much larger clone sits a single nucleotide away, making a read error possible. The rearrangement uses TRBV6-1 and TRBJ1-2; D is ambiguous. Germline V gene lookup returns CDR1 MNHNS and CDR2 SASEGT. CDR3 length: 13 amino acids. With 8 bases removed from V and 7 bases from J, the gap between germline ends came to 17 bases. In DNA form, the CDR3 reads TGTGCCAGCGGTGGCCCAAGGGCGGGTGGCTACACCTTC. It specifies CASGGPRAGGYTF.

This clonotype was recorded many times. The chain combines TRBV6-1 with TRBJ1-2; D is uncertain. The V end was cut by 10 bases, the J end by 0 bases, with 12 bases between. The CDR3 extends over 13 amino acids. Germline loops: CDR1 MNHNS, CDR2 SASEGT. CDR3 in DNA: TGTGCCATCGAAGGGTTAGCTAACTATGGCTACACCTTC. Translation: CAIEGLANYGYTF.

This clonotype showed up many times. V usage is TRBV2 and J usage is TRBJ2-1, with 8 positions matching TRBD2. Germline trimming cut 4 bases from V and 4 bases from J; bases unmatched to any gene: 6. Germline V lookup: CDR1 SNHLY, CDR2 FYNNEI. This CDR3 spans 15 amino acids. The CDR3 spells CASSVPASGYNEQFF. DNA for the CDR3: TGTGCCAGCAGTGTTCCGGCTAGCGGGTACAATGAGCAGTTCTTC. Combining the CDR3 with reference TRBV2 and TRBJ2-1 gives the whole variable domain EPEVTQTPSHQVTQMGQEVILRCVPISNHLYFYWYRQILGQKVEFLVSFYNNEISEKSEIFDDQFSVERPDGSNFTLKIRSTKLEDSAMYFCASSVPASGYNEQFFGPGTRLTVL.

A remark on this clonotype: A much larger clone sits a single nucleotide away, making a read error possible. V gene TRBV2 combines with J gene TRBJ2-7, with 8 nucleotides matching TRBD2. V gave up 5 bases and J gave up 7 bases; unmatched junction bases: 10. From germline, CDR1 is SNHLY and CDR2 FYNNEI. The CDR3 contains 14 residues. CDR3 sequence (DNA): TGTGCCAGCAGTCCCGGGGGGGCCGGAAATGAGCAGTACTTC. Protein product: CASSPGGAGNEQYF.

The chain carries TRBV24-1 and TRBJ2-3, with TRBD1 identical over 7 bases. The CDR3 contains 13 residues. CDR1 is KGHDR, CDR2 SFDVKD, per germline. V was clipped by 7 bases and J by 11 bases; unmatched bases: 11. The CDR3 DNA is TGTGCCACCAGGGGGACAGCCGAAAATGAGCAGTATTTT. Translating gives CATRGTAENEQYF.

As for this clonotype: Lacking the conserved final phenylalanine or tryptophan, this CDR3 likely reflects a read error. The DNA is omitted, as the CDR3 cannot be located on it reliably, and the CDR3 follows TCRdb's listing. The rearrangement links TRBV5-4 to TRBJ2-2. The CDR3 is 15 residues long, counting both termini. Germline V lookup: CDR1 SGHNT, CDR2 YYREEE (reference sequence). CDR3 sequence reads: CASSLNAGNTGELVL.

This clonotype was seen repeatedly, ten times or more. The rearrangement uses TRBV20-1 and TRBJ2-7; D remains ambiguous. Germline-derived CDR1 and CDR2 are DFQATT and SNEGSKA (reference sequence). CDR3 size: 12 residues. V dropped 3 bases and J dropped 3 bases, with 9 bases sitting between them. CDR3 coding DNA: TGCAGTGCTAGGGAAGGTGGCTACGAGCAGTACTTC. Its translation is CSAREGGYEQYF.

This clonotype has a count of ten or more. The J gene is TRBJ2-5, the V gene TRBV6-6; the D gene is possibly TRBD2 (5 bases). This CDR3 contains 12 residues. Germline V gene sequence: CDR1 MNHNY, CDR2 SVGAGI (reference sequence). V was trimmed by 7 bases and J by 4 bases, leaving 10 bases between them. The CDR3 nucleotides are TGTGCCAGCACCCACGAGGGAGAGACCCAGTACTTC. This sequence encodes CASTHEGETQYF.

This clonotype was counted at least ten times. The rearrangement uses TRBV7-9 and TRBJ1-3, with a tentative D call TRBD1 (6 bases). Germline-derived CDR1 and CDR2 are SEHNR and FQNEAQ (reference sequence). The CDR3 extends over 16 amino acids. V gave up 4 bases and J gave up 3 bases, with 16 bases separating them. The CDR3 nucleotides are TGTGCCAGCAGCTCGACCGGGGGGCGGAATGGAAACACCATATATTTT. Protein: CASSSTGGRNGNTIYF.